These 2 T cell receptor beta chains were sequenced from one sample in a study of blood T cells in healthy people across ages (dated by TCRdb to the mid-2010s). Library creation used 5' RACE. The sample was run on an Illumina HiSeq 2500. A second PCR of roughly 7 to 12 cycles was run with a J-beta primer mix and a sample-barcoded 5' primer. TCRdb trimmed public reads at Q25 via fastp, called clones via MiXCR and kept in-frame beta chains. All rows with the same CDR3 protein become a single entry with the most common DNA and genes. For this sample there are 700,000 or so distinct CDR3 sequences; roughly 20% appear just once. The ten biggest clones cover around a fifth of the sample. Sequencing was done on a sample of blood. These receptors came from a man between 65 and 85 years old in good health.

This clonotype was detected only a few times. The CDR3 protein is CASSLRGHGNEQFF. In nucleotides, the CDR3 is TGTGCCAGCAGCTTAAGAGGGCATGGGAATGAGCAGTTCTTC. The chain has TRBV7-3 and TRBJ2-5; a possible D gene is TRBD2 (5 bases). The DNA end is more similar to TRBJ2-1, so the J call may be wrong. CDR1 and CDR2 from the germline V gene are SGHTA and FQGTGA. This CDR3 spans 14 amino acids.

This chain connects TRBV5-1 to TRBJ2-5, with 9 bases lining up with TRBD2. Per germline, CDR1 SGHRS and CDR2 YFSETQ. The CDR3 is 15 residues long. Trimming removed 2 bases from V and 5 bases from J; junction bases left unmatched: 7. The chain's CDR3 is CASSLASGVEETQYF. The CDR3 DNA follows: TGCGCCAGCAGCTTAGCTAGCGGGGTGGAGGAGACCCAGTACTTC.